This T cell receptor beta chain derives from a study of TIL therapy for anti-PD-1-resistant metastatic lung cancer (dated by TCRdb to the early 2020s). For the wider study: Tumors were harvested prior to any PD-1/PD-L1 blockade, after which nivolumab was administered to patients, and lymphodepletion, expanded TIL infusion and IL-2 were given to patients who progressed. A median age of approximately 50 years (range about 35-85) and a median tumor PD-L1 proportion score of 6% were recorded among enrolled patients. The cohort was composed predominantly of lung adenocarcinoma, with a few EGFR-mutant and two ALK-rearranged tumors included, and half of patients were identified as current or former smokers. Across the cohort, whole-exome sequencing showed a median non-synonymous tumor mutation burden of roughly 1.5 mutations per megabase. T cell receptor beta sequencing of tumor and peripheral blood served to follow clonotypes across the tumor, the expanded TIL product, and serial blood samples. Findings and caveats that apply to the study as a whole: The study protocol defined all tumor marker inferences as exploratory. Infused TIL clonotypes partially replaced the baseline peripheral repertoire then decayed over months, with no apparent association between persistence and response. The cohort was highly selected, with more treatment-naive, never-smoker and oncogene-addicted patients than typical, limiting generalizability.

Concerning this clone itself: Its antigen remains undetermined. No base-level quality is on record; no much larger clone is a single base apart.

The CDR3 runs 13 amino acids, cysteine and phenylalanine included. Just CDR3 DNA is preserved here, 39 bases in frame from base 1. CDR1 and CDR2, looked up from the germline V gene (reference sequence), are MNHEY and SMNVEV. V and J lose 5 bases and 6 bases, and a span of 11 bases separates them. TCR beta CDR3 regions were amplified from genomic DNA with the immunoSEQ v3 hsTCRB kit using bias-controlled multiplex PCR. The TCR libraries were sequenced on an Illumina NextSeq 500 to about 1.8 million read pairs for survey level or about 5-6 million read pairs for deep level. Turning to the authors' computational methods: Clonality was reported by immunoSEQ Analyzer software, which also assigned V, D and J genes and filtered out non-productive sequences. Repertoires of infused TIL and blood were compared using productive Simpson clonality and the Morisita overlap index of productive TRB rearrangements. Absolute clonotype counts in blood were estimated by multiplying the lymphocyte count by the CD3+ fraction and by the productive frequency of the clone. TCRdb re-hosts the immuneACCESS table, in-frame sequences only. Its copies lack some clones; in the studies checked, an unresolved V gene accounts for under half of them, and the cause for the rest is not known. V and J calls and clone size are copied from that table; D and trimming were computed from the DNA. The sample table records 20,000 or so clones; around three quarters of these occur just once. The ten biggest clones cover roughly 1.8% of the sample.

The time point label corresponds to: pre-treatment sample, taken before nivolumab and TIL therapy. Adults with stage 4 NSCLC were enrolled from late 2017 to early 2020 in a dual-center phase I trial. The samples were drawn from an open-label, single-arm phase I trial testing tumor-infiltrating lymphocyte therapy combined with nivolumab in advanced non-small cell lung cancer. Mononuclear cells from blood collected in EDTA tubes were isolated on a Ficoll gradient and snap-frozen as pellets, and DNA was then extracted using a Qiagen mini-prep kit. This sequence originates from a person between 25 and 80 years old with non-small cell lung cancer. Sequencing used blood, obtained at baseline. The V and J genes are TRBV27 and TRBJ1-5; matching of 5 bases hints at TRBD1 as the D gene. The CDR3 in this case is CASSRRVSQPQHF. The DNA is TGTGCCAGCAGTCGCAGGGTTAGTCAGCCCCAGCATTTT.